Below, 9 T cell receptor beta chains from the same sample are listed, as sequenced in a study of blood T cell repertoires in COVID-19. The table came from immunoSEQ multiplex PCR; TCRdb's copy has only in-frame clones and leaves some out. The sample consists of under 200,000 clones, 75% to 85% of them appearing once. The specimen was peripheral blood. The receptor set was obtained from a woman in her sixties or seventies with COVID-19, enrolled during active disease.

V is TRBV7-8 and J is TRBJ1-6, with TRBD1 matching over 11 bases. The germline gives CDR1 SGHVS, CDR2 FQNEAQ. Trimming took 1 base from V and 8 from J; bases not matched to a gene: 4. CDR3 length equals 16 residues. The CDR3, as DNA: TGTGCCAGCAGCTTAGTGGGGGGACAGGGGGATTCACCCCTCCACTTT. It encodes CASSLVGGQGDSPLHF.

The CDR3: CASSLAPTSGGGPDTQYF. The CDR3 DNA reads TGTGCCAGCAGCTTAGCTCCGACTAGCGGGGGGGGTCCAGATACGCAGTATTTT. This chain links TRBV7-2 with TRBJ2-3, with 14 bases that match TRBD2. The V gene end was trimmed by 0 bases and the J gene end by 4 bases; junction bases not matched to a gene: 6. The length of the CDR3 is 18 residues. Looked up from germline, CDR1 is SGHTA and CDR2 is FQGNSA.

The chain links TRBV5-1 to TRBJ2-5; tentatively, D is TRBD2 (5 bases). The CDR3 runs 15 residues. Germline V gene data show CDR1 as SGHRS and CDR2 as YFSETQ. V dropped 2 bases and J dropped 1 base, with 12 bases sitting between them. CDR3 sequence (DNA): TGCGCCAGCAGCTTCTCCCGGGGAAGCCAAGAGACCCAGTACTTC. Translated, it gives CASSFSRGSQETQYF.

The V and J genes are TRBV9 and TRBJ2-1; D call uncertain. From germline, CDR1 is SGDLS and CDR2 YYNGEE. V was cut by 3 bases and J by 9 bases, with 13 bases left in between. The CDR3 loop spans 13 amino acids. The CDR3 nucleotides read TGTGCCAGCAGCGACGTTTCTCGGAGTGAGCAGTTCTTC. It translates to CASSDVSRSEQFF.

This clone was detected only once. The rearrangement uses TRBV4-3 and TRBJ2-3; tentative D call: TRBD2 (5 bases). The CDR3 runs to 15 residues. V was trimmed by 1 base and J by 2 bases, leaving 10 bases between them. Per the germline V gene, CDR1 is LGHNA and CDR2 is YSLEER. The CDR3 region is CASSQGGLPTDTQYF. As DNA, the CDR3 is TGCGCCAGCAGCCAAGGCGGACTCCCCACAGATACGCAGTATTTT.

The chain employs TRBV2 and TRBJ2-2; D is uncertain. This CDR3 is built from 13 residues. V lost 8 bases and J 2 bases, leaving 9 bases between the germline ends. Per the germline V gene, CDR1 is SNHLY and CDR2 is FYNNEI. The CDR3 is CASVRSNTGELFF. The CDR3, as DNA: TGTGCCAGCGTTCGTTCTAACACCGGGGAGCTGTTTTTT.

The chain's CDR3 is CATGQRLYEQYF. The DNA for the CDR3 is TGTGCCACCGGACAGAGACTTTACGAGCAGTACTTC. The chain employs TRBV10-3 and TRBJ2-7, with D possibly matching TRBD1 (6 bases). CDR3 length: 12 amino acids. CDR1 is ENHRY and CDR2 is SYGVKD in the germline V gene. The V and J ends lost 10 bases and 4 bases respectively, with 14 bases between them.

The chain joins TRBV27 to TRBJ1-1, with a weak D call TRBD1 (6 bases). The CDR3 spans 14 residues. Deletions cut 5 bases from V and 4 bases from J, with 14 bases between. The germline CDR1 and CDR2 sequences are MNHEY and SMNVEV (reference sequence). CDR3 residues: CASSPQGLSTEAFF. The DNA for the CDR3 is TGTGCCAGCAGTCCGCAGGGGTTGTCCACTGAAGCTTTCTTT.

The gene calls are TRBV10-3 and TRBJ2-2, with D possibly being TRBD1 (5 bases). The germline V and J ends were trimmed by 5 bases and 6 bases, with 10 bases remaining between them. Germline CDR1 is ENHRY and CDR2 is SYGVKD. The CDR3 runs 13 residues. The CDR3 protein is CAISYDSAGELFF. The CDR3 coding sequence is TGTGCCATCAGTTACGACAGTGCCGGGGAGCTGTTTTTT.